This T cell receptor beta chain was obtained from a study of CD8+CD57+ T cells in acquired aplastic anemia. Looking at the study overall: Sorted CD4+ and CD8+ cells yielded roughly 3.5 ug of DNA on average. Study outcomes and limitations: Almost 30 CD8+ CDR3 sequences occurred in both the patients and the controls. Significant differences in CD8+ Simpson's diversity were not observed between patients and controls.

Investigators profiled TCR beta VDJ and CDR3 from genomic DNA template. TCRdb used MiXCR to reprocess the reads, holding one entry per CDR3 protein. Here the sample spans around 250,000 distinct CDR3 sequences, around 82% being singletons. Individuals selected for sequencing had exhibited CD8+CD57+ cell expansion on flow cytometry. Patients uniformly had severe acquired aplastic anemia. As to this clonotype: Its antigen is as yet unknown. Since the CDR3 does not end with the conserved phenylalanine or tryptophan, this likely comes from a read error. The DNA is omitted, as the CDR3 cannot be located on it reliably, and the CDR3 follows TCRdb's listing.

Input material: sorted CD4+, CD8+, or CD8+CD57+ T cells (not recorded which) from PBMCs. The TCR was taken from a human donor with aplastic anemia.

The CDR3 protein is CASSLGGCGYEFY. V usage is TRBV7-8 and J usage is TRBJ2-1; the table's D call TRBD2 went unverified against the DNA. In germline, CDR1 is SGHVS, CDR2 FQNEAQ. The CDR3 contains 13 residues when both ends are counted.